Described below is a single T cell receptor (beta chain) sequence and its context. TCR beta CDR3 regions were amplified from RNA transcripts. During a first-round RT-PCR of the TCR CDR3, the HTBI primer set was used. MiXCR was run by TCRdb on the multiplex PCR reads, yielding one entry per CDR3 protein. Among 700,000 or so distinct CDR3 sequences, about a sixth were seen once, and the ten largest hold approximately 8%. The germline V gene encodes CDR1 GTSNPN and CDR2 SVGIG (reference sequence). The CDR3 loop spans 15 amino acids. The V and J ends lost 3 bases and 4 bases respectively, with 16 bases between them. These data come from a study of T cells in Graves' hyperthyroidism and ophthalmopathy.

Specimen: blood. The chain couples TRBV30 to TRBJ1-5; D unclear. The clonotype was recovered from a man aged 18 to 35 with Graves' hyperthyroidism. This CDR3 is CAWSRSGLANQPQHF. The DNA for the CDR3 is TGTGCCTGGAGCAGGTCTGGTCTAGCAAATCAGCCCCAGCATTTT.